These T cell receptor beta chains were read from a single sample in a study of T cells in Graves' hyperthyroidism and ophthalmopathy. TCRdb passed the multiplex PCR reads through MiXCR, listing each CDR3 protein once. This table holds around 700,000 distinct CDR3 sequences, around 19% found once. Sequencing was done on a sample of blood. Source of these receptors: a woman aged 45-60 years with Graves' hyperthyroidism that later progressed to Graves' ophthalmopathy. CDR3s include the opening cysteine and the closing phenylalanine or tryptophan. Fields, in order: V gene, D gene, J gene, clone size, CDR3 DNA, CDR3 protein. D genes are given only for firm matches. Rows may omit the clone size; those that give it use once, few, many or a size class.

TRBV6-5	-	TRBJ1-2	few	TGTGCCAGCAGTTACTCGACGCGGGGAGGGAACTATGGCTACACCTTC	CASSYSTRGGNYGYTF
TRBV12-3/TRBV12-4	-	TRBJ2-7	many	TGTGCCAGCAGTTTGAGCTACTTCGACGAGCAGTACTTC	CASSLSYFDEQYF
TRBV6-1	TRBD1	TRBJ1-2	many	TGTGCCAGCAGGGTCCCCACCGGGACAGGGACATCCTATGGCTACACCTTC	CASRVPTGTGTSYGYTF
TRBV19	-	TRBJ1-6	-	TGTGCCAGTAGACCTAACCCGGGACCACTGGAATCACCCCTCCACTTT	CASRPNPGPLESPLHF
TRBV5-1	-	TRBJ2-5	few	TGCGCCAGCAGCTTGGTAACTGCCGGGCGGAGAGAGACCCAGTACTTC	CASSLVTAGRRETQYF
TRBV15	TRBD1	TRBJ1-1	few	TGTGCCACCAGCAGAAAAGGGACAGAACCAATGAACACTGAAGCTTTCTTT	CATSRKGTEPMNTEAFF
TRBV6-1	-	TRBJ1-1	many	TGTGCCAGCAAACCGGCTCTTCGGGTCGGACGGATTAACACTGAAGCTTTCTTT	CASKPALRVGRINTEAFF
TRBV9	-	TRBJ2-7	many	TGTGCCAGCAGCGCCGGGACGACTTCCTACGAGCAGTACTTC	CASSAGTTSYEQYF
TRBV6-5	TRBD2	TRBJ2-5	-	TGTGCCAGCAGTTACTCGGGTCTAGCGGGGGGGAATGAAGAGACCCAGTACTTC	CASSYSGLAGGNEETQYF
TRBV12-3/TRBV12-4	TRBD2	TRBJ2-3	-	TGTGCCAGCAGTTTGGGCGGGGGGGCAGGGGCAGGTACGCAGTATTTT	CASSLGGGAGAGTQYF
TRBV3-1	TRBD1	TRBJ1-1	many	TGTGCCAGCAGCCAAGGGGGGACAGAGACTGAAGCTTTCTTT	CASSQGGTETEAFF
TRBV28	-	TRBJ2-5	many	TGTGCCAGCAGGCACAGGGATTTCCAAGAGACCCAGTACTTC	CASRHRDFQETQYF
TRBV30	-	TRBJ1-6	few	TGTGCCTGGAGTGTCGGCATGGGAATTTCACCCCTCCACTTT	CAWSVGMGISPLHF
TRBV27	-	TRBJ1-5	-	TGTGCCAGCAGTTTATCCCTACCCCCTCAGCCCCAGCATTTT	CASSLSLPPQPQHF
TRBV6-1	TRBD2	TRBJ2-6	-	TGTGCCAGCAGCCCCGGGAGGGGATCTGGGGGGGCCAACGTCCTGACTTTC	CASSPGRGSGGANVLTF
TRBV5-1	TRBD1	TRBJ2-5	-	TGCGCCAGCAGCTTATCCGGGACAGGGAGAGAGACCCAGTACTTC	CASSLSGTGRETQYF
TRBV27	-	TRBJ2-2	-	TGTGCCAGCAGTGATGAGATGGAAGCCGGGGAGCTGTTTTTT	CASSDEMEAGELFF
TRBV6-8	-	TRBJ2-5	many	TGTGCCAGCAAAGGCGTCCCAGGGAAGAAAAAAGAGACCCAGTACTTC	CASKGVPGKKKETQYF
TRBV30	-	TRBJ1-1	many	TGTGCCTGGAGCTCCTGGGCTGGAAACACTGAAGCTTTCTTT	CAWSSWAGNTEAFF
TRBV12-3/TRBV12-4	-	TRBJ1-2	-	TGTGCCAGCAGCCTCTTTTCAGGGAATCAGGACACCTTC	CASSLFSGNQDTF
TRBV27	-	TRBJ1-2	-	TGTGCCAGCAGTAGCAGGATTGCTCCTAACTATGGCTACACCTTC	CASSSRIAPNYGYTF
TRBV24-1	TRBD1	TRBJ2-1	-	TGTGCCACCAGACGGACAGGGGGCGGTGATGAGCAGTTCTTC	CATRRTGGGDEQFF
TRBV11-2	-	TRBJ1-3	few	TGTGCCAGCAGCTCTCTTATCTCTGGAAACACCATATATTTT	CASSSLISGNTIYF
TRBV20-1	-	TRBJ1-1	-	TGCAGTGCTAGGTGGTCCACTGAAGCTTTCTTT	CSARWSTEAFF
TRBV28	TRBD1	TRBJ2-7	-	TGTGCCAGCAGTTCCCTGGCCGGGACAGGGTCCCTCTCCTCCTACGAGCAGTACTTC	CASSSLAGTGSLSSYEQYF
TRBV20-1	TRBD2	TRBJ2-1	many	TGCAGTGCTCTCGTCCCGGGACTAGCGGGGGGATCCTACAATGAGCAGTTCTTC	CSALVPGLAGGSYNEQFF
TRBV20-1	-	TRBJ1-1	many	TGCAGTGCTAGAGATGGCCGGGACTTTGGCACTGAAGCTTTCTTT	CSARDGRDFGTEAFF
TRBV19	TRBD1	TRBJ1-2	-	TGTGCCAGTAGCTCGGGACAGGGGGCTTTCGCGAACTATGGCTACACCTTC	CASSSGQGAFANYGYTF
TRBV30	-	TRBJ2-7	-	TGTGCCTGGAGATTGCAGGGTCCCACCTACGAGCAGTACTTC	CAWRLQGPTYEQYF
TRBV7-2	TRBD1	TRBJ1-4	many	TGTGCCAGCAGCTTAGGGCCCTCAGGGGGCACTAATGAAAAACTGTTTTTT	CASSLGPSGGTNEKLFF
TRBV5-1	-	TRBJ2-2	few	TGCGCCAGCAGCTTGGGACAGGCGAACACCGGGGGGCTGTTTTTT	CASSLGQANTGGLFF
TRBV5-8	-	TRBJ1-5	-	TGTGCCAGCAGCTTGGAACGGGGACCGCGAAACCTCAATCAGCCCCAGCATTTT	CASSLERGPRNLNQPQHF
TRBV12-3/TRBV12-4	TRBD1	TRBJ1-5	-	TGTGCCAGCAGACCAACAGGGGGCAATCAGCCCCAGCATTTT	CASRPTGGNQPQHF
TRBV9	TRBD1	TRBJ1-2	many	TGTGCCAGCAGCGGGGGGGACAGGGGCTATGGCTACACCTTC	CASSGGDRGYGYTF
TRBV20-1	-	TRBJ1-1	few	TGCAGTGCCGTGGGCAGGAACACTGAAGCTTTCTTT	CSAVGRNTEAFF
TRBV11-2	-	TRBJ1-2	many	TGTGCCAGCAGCTTAGATGGCGGGGGGGCGATCGGCTATGGCTACACCTTC	CASSLDGGGAIGYGYTF
TRBV9	-	TRBJ2-7	few	TGTGCCAGCAGCGTAGATCCGAACGGTCCCCCCTTCTACGAGCAGTACTTC	CASSVDPNGPPFYEQYF
TRBV12-3/TRBV12-4	-	TRBJ2-1	-	TGTGCCAGCAGTCCGGCGGGCCCCAGGAATGAGCAGTTCTTC	CASSPAGPRNEQFF
TRBV18	-	TRBJ1-6	-	TGTGCCAGCTCACCGGCGGGTGAAGTTGATTCACCCCTCCACTTT	CASSPAGEVDSPLHF
TRBV7-6	TRBD1	TRBJ2-5	many	TGTGCCAGCAGTCGCGCCGGACAGGGGGTGGGGGAGACCCAGTACTTC	CASSRAGQGVGETQYF
TRBV24-1	TRBD2	TRBJ2-7	-	TGTGCCACCAGTGATTCCCCTAGCGGGGGCTCCTACGAGCAGTACTTC	CATSDSPSGGSYEQYF
TRBV6-5	-	TRBJ1-2	few	TGTGCCAGCAGTTACGGAGGGCCCTATGGCTACACCTTC	CASSYGGPYGYTF
TRBV3-1	-	TRBJ1-2	few	TGTGCCAGCAGCCAAGACACTGACCCCCTCCGGAACTATGGCTACACCTTC	CASSQDTDPLRNYGYTF
TRBV29-1	TRBD1	TRBJ2-5	-	TGCAGCGTGGGACAGGGCCAAGAGACCCAGTACTTC	CSVGQGQETQYF
TRBV6-1	-	TRBJ2-7	-	TGTGCCAGCAGCGCTGGATTAACCTACGAGCAGTACTTC	CASSAGLTYEQYF
TRBV7-9	-	TRBJ1-1	many	TGTGCCAGCAGCCCCGGATGGGAGAACACTGAAGCTTTCTTT	CASSPGWENTEAFF
TRBV18	TRBD1	TRBJ1-3	few	TGTGCCAGCTCACCAACCGGGACAGGGCTCTCTGGAAACACCATATATTTT	CASSPTGTGLSGNTIYF
TRBV12-3/TRBV12-4	-	TRBJ2-5	many	TGTGCCAGCAGTTCGGACTTGGGACAAGAGACCCAGTACTTC	CASSSDLGQETQYF
TRBV7-8	-	TRBJ2-2	many	TGTGCCAGCAGCTTAGCGGCAACAGGGACCGGGGAGCTGTTTTTT	CASSLAATGTGELFF
TRBV30	-	TRBJ2-7	many	TGTGCCTGGAGCCGCCTGGGCGAGCAGTACTTC	CAWSRLGEQYF
TRBV19	-	TRBJ1-6	many	TGTGCCAGTAGTATATCACAGGGCCATGGGAATTCACCCCTCCACTTT	CASSISQGHGNSPLHF
TRBV7-2	-	TRBJ1-3	-	TGTGCCAGCAGACTCCGAGGTGGGGCGGAGGGAGACACCATATATTTT	CASRLRGGAEGDTIYF
TRBV20-1	-	TRBJ1-1	-	TGCAGTGCTAGGCCGGGGTCACGAACGGCCTTGGAAGCTTTCTTT	CSARPGSRTALEAFF
TRBV20-1	-	TRBJ1-1	many	TGCAGTGCTAGTACGGTCCTGAACACTGAAGCTTTCTTT	CSASTVLNTEAFF
TRBV20-1	-	TRBJ2-7	many	TGCAGTGCTAGAGAGCGGACAGTCAACTACGAGCAGTACTTC	CSARERTVNYEQYF